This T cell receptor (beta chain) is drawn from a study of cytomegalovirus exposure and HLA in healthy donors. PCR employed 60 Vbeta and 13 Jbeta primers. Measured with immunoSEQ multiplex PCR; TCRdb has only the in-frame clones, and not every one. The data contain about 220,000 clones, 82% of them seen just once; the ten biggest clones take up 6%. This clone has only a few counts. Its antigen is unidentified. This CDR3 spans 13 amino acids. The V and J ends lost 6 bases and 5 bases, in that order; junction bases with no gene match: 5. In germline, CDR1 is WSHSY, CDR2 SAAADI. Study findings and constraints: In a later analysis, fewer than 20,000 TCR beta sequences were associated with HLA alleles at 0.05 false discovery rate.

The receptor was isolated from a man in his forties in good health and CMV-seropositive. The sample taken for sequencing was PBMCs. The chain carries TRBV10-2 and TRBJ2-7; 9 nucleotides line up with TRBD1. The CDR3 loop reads CASSRTGVDEQYV. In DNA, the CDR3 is TGCGCCAGCAGCCGGACAGGGGTCGACGAGCAGTACGTC.